This T cell receptor (beta chain) comes out of a study of cytotoxic CD8 clonotypes in ibrutinib-treated CLL. Study in general: Averaging across samples gave roughly 230,000 productive templates and around 100,000 productive rearrangements.

The study's findings and limits: Clonality was elevated at ibrutinib response and had returned toward baseline at progression.

Regarding this clone: Its specificity is not known.

The assay was immunoSEQ multiplex PCR, and TCRdb's table has in-frame clones only and misses some. The table records about 130,000 clones, over 60% of them present only once. The sequencing here drew on PBMCs, taken after 12 months of ibrutinib treatment. The receptor was isolated from a human donor with chronic lymphocytic leukemia.

CDR3 bases: TGTGCCAGCAGCTTAGAGCCCATAGCTCCCTCGAGGAGAGATGGGCAGTATTTT. Its translation: CASSLEPIAPSRRDGQYF. The chain combines TRBV7-2 with TRBJ2-3, with no clear D. V was trimmed by 1 base and J by 11 bases, leaving 28 bases between them. CDR1 is SGHTA and CDR2 is FQGNSA in the germline V gene. The CDR3 covers 18 residues.